This T cell receptor (beta chain) appears in the sequencing data of a study of T cells in localized non-small cell lung cancer. TCRdb keeps only in-frame clones here, not all; method: immunoSEQ multiplex PCR. This sample has about 33,000 clones, with more than 75% found just once. V was pared by 7 bases and J by 4 bases, with 13 bases between. Germline-derived CDR1 and CDR2 are SQVTM and ANQGSEA. The CDR3 loop spans 12 amino acids. Sequences were derived from peripheral blood, sampled before any cancer treatment. The rearrangement links TRBV29-1 to TRBJ1-2; D uncertain. The source of this sequence is a male donor at least 60 years old with stage III lung adenocarcinoma. Here the CDR3 reads CSAEPSSYGYTF. As DNA, the CDR3 is TGCAGCGCTGAGCCGTCATCCTATGGCTACACCTTC.